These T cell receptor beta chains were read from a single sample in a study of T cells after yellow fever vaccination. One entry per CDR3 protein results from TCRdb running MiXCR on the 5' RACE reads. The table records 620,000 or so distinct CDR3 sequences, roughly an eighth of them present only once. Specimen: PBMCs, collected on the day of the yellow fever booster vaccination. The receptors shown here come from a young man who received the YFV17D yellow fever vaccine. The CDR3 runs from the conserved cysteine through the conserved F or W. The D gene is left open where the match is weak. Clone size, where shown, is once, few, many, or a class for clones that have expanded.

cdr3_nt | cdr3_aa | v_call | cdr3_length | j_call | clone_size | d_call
TGCAGTGCTAGGGGGGGGAGGGCCGGAGATACGCAGTATTTT | CSARGGRAGDTQYF | TRBV20-1 | 14 | TRBJ2-3 | many | TRBD2
TGCAGTGCTCCCCCCGTTGGGGGTGCAGAGACCCAGTACTTC | CSAPPVGGAETQYF | TRBV20-1 | 14 | TRBJ2-5 | few | -
TGCGCCAGCAGCTTGCTGGGGACTAGCGGGAGAAGATTTGTGGGCTCCGAGCAGTACTTC | CASSLLGTSGRRFVGSEQYF | TRBV5-1 | 20 | TRBJ2-7 | - | TRBD2
TGTGCCAGCGGTACCCAATGGGGCAGGAAGAGGTATGGCTACACCTTC | CASGTQWGRKRYGYTF | TRBV7-8 | 16 | TRBJ1-2 | few | -
TGTGCCAGCAGCACGAACAGGGGACGACTCTACGAGCAGTACTTC | CASSTNRGRLYEQYF | TRBV5-6 | 15 | TRBJ2-7 | - | TRBD1
TGTGCCAGCAGCTTAAAAGGGGGGTGGAATGAGCAGTTCTTC | CASSLKGGWNEQFF | TRBV7-2 | 14 | TRBJ2-1 | few | -
TGCAGCGTTGAAGATGCGGCTAGCGGGAGGTATCGTGAGCAGTTCTTC | CSVEDAASGRYREQFF | TRBV29-1 | 16 | TRBJ2-1 | many | TRBD2
TGTGCCTGGACTCCCCCCGGCCCTCTATTCGGAAACACCATATATTTT | CAWTPPGPLFGNTIYF | TRBV30 | 16 | TRBJ1-3 | few | -
TGTGCCAGCTCACCAAGTTCGACCAATAGCAATCAGCCCCAGCATTTT | CASSPSSTNSNQPQHF | TRBV18 | 16 | TRBJ1-5 | - | -
TGTGCCTGGGGCCCGGGACAGGGGAACACCGGGGAGCTGTTTTTT | CAWGPGQGNTGELFF | TRBV30 | 15 | TRBJ2-2 | few | TRBD1
TGTGCCAGCAGCCCTGAGGTTATGTACAATGAGCAGTTCTTC | CASSPEVMYNEQFF | TRBV3-1 | 14 | TRBJ2-1 | - | -
TGTGCCAGCAGCTTAAGGTTGCGGGGGACTAGCGGGAGGGCCCGATCAGATACGCAGTATTTT | CASSLRLRGTSGRARSDTQYF | TRBV7-6 | 21 | TRBJ2-3 | few | TRBD2
TGTGCCAGCAGCTTAGATGCGGGAGGGCTTACAGATACGCAGTATTTT | CASSLDAGGLTDTQYF | TRBV11-2 | 16 | TRBJ2-3 | - | TRBD2
TGCAGTGCTAGGGGTCTTCCAGCGGCCCCAACAGATACGCAGTATTTT | CSARGLPAAPTDTQYF | TRBV20-1 | 16 | TRBJ2-3 | - | -
TGTGCCAGCAGCTTCCCAGGGGGGACAGATACGCAGTATTTT | CASSFPGGTDTQYF | TRBV7-9 | 14 | TRBJ2-3 | few | -
TGTGCCAGCCAAAGGGGGTCGGGGCAAGAGACCCAGTACTTC | CASQRGSGQETQYF | TRBV12-3/TRBV12-4 | 14 | TRBJ2-5 | - | -
TGTGCCAGCAGCCCGAATATCGGCCAGGCTCTCCGCTACAATGAGCAGTTCTTC | CASSPNIGQALRYNEQFF | TRBV14 | 18 | TRBJ2-1 | - | -
TGTGCCAGCAAATTTTCGACCTCAGGTCCTCTGTTCTTC | CASKFSTSGPLFF | TRBV6-6 | 13 | TRBJ2-1 | many | -
TGTGCCAGCTCACCTTCCCGCCTCTCGGGGGAAGCTGGCTACACCTTC | CASSPSRLSGEAGYTF | TRBV18 | 16 | TRBJ1-2 | few | -
TGCAGTGCTAGCCAAGGAGCCCGGGACAATCAGCCCCAGCATTTT | CSASQGARDNQPQHF | TRBV20-1 | 15 | TRBJ1-5 | few | -
TGTGCCAGCTTATCGGGGGACAAGAACACCGGGGAGCTGTTTTTT | CASLSGDKNTGELFF | TRBV12-3/TRBV12-4 | 15 | TRBJ2-2 | - | -
TGTGCCACCAACAGGACAGGGCAACAAGAGACCCAGTACTTC | CATNRTGQQETQYF | TRBV24-1 | 14 | TRBJ2-5 | - | TRBD1
TGTGCCAGCAGCGGGGGGGGAGGAACCAGGCCTGGCAATCAGCCCCAGCATTTT | CASSGGGGTRPGNQPQHF | TRBV6-1 | 18 | TRBJ1-5 | few | -
TGTGCCAGCAGCTTAGCGCGGGCAACCTATGGCTACACCTTC | CASSLARATYGYTF | TRBV7-9 | 14 | TRBJ1-2 | - | -
TGCGCCAGCAGCCGGAAACCACACACACAGGGGGCGCTTTCACCCCTCCACTTT | CASSRKPHTQGALSPLHF | TRBV5-1 | 18 | TRBJ1-6 | few | TRBD1
TGTGCCAGCACCTTCCTCGCAACAGGGGGCGCGGGCACCGGGGAGCTGTTTTTT | CASTFLATGGAGTGELFF | TRBV12-3/TRBV12-4 | 18 | TRBJ2-2 | few | TRBD1
TGTGCCAGCAGCCTCCGTGACGCGGGACCCTGGGGCGAGCAGTACTTC | CASSLRDAGPWGEQYF | TRBV3-1 | 16 | TRBJ2-7 | few | -
TGCAGTGCTAGATCGTTAGGACAGGGTGGCACTGAAGCTTTCTTT | CSARSLGQGGTEAFF | TRBV20-1 | 15 | TRBJ1-1 | - | TRBD1
TGTGCCAGCTCACCGTCTACCCACAGGGTCTCCTACGAGCAGTACTTC | CASSPSTHRVSYEQYF | TRBV18 | 16 | TRBJ2-7 | - | -
TGTGCCAGCAGCTCCCCCGGGGACAGCCCCCTTTCCATTGCGTACAATGAGCAGTTCTTC | CASSSPGDSPLSIAYNEQFF | TRBV11-2 | 20 | TRBJ2-1 | many | TRBD1
TGCGCCAGCAGCTTCCAGACTAACTATGGCTACACCTTC | CASSFQTNYGYTF | TRBV5-1 | 13 | TRBJ1-2 | few | -
TGTGCCACCAGTGAGTTGGGGCGGAAGGACAATGAGCAGTTCTTC | CATSELGRKDNEQFF | TRBV24-1 | 15 | TRBJ2-1 | - | -
TGTGCCAGTAGTAAGAACCTCCCAACTATTGGAGTCGGGGACACTGAAGCTTTCTTT | CASSKNLPTIGVGDTEAFF | TRBV19 | 19 | TRBJ1-1 | few | -
TGTGCCAGCAGTTGCCGGAGGGTGACCTACGAGCAGTACTTC | CASSCRRVTYEQYF | TRBV27 | 14 | TRBJ2-7 | - | -
TGTGCCAGCAGCCCCAGCGGGAGTATAGAGACCCAGTACTTC | CASSPSGSIETQYF | TRBV4-2 | 14 | TRBJ2-5 | few | TRBD2
TGTGCCACCAGCAGAGGAGGAAGTAGTCCGGGTAATGAGCAGTTCTTC | CATSRGGSSPGNEQFF | TRBV15 | 16 | TRBJ2-1 | - | -
TGCAGTGCTACAGGACTAGCGGTCTTACCACCCGGGGAGCTGTTTTTT | CSATGLAVLPPGELFF | TRBV20-1 | 16 | TRBJ2-2 | - | TRBD2
TGCAGTGCTAGGGGGACTAACATACCGGATGAGCAGTTCTTC | CSARGTNIPDEQFF | TRBV20-1 | 14 | TRBJ2-1 | - | TRBD2
TGTGCCAGCAGCTTGCGGGGCGACTATGGCTACACCTTC | CASSLRGDYGYTF | TRBV5-5 | 13 | TRBJ1-2 | many | -
TGCGCCAGCAGCTTCGGAGGGGGCGATCAGCCCCAGCATTTT | CASSFGGGDQPQHF | TRBV5-1 | 14 | TRBJ1-5 | few | TRBD1
TGCAGTGCTGCCCAAGGGAGGGGGTACAATGAGCAGTTCTTC | CSAAQGRGYNEQFF | TRBV20-1 | 14 | TRBJ2-1 | - | -
TGCGCCAGCAGCCAAGATTTACCCCCCTCTAGCGGGAGTTCAGATACGCAGTATTTT | CASSQDLPPSSGSSDTQYF | TRBV4-3 | 19 | TRBJ2-3 | few | TRBD2